Many counts were recorded for the clone carrying this T cell receptor beta chain. The antigen is unknown. These data belong to a study of T-cell reconstitution after alpha-beta-depleted transplantation in children. Findings and limits, study-wide: At the one-year point after transplant, T-cell counts and TCRbeta diversity were found to come mostly from T cells that had been newly produced. From surviving recipient T cells and thymic progenitors came the high day-60 TCRbeta diversity observed in some patients. Several hundred rapidly expanded clones from non-depleted graft cells reportedly supplied alpha-beta T cells about two months post-transplant.

Trimming shortened V by 2 bases and J by 6 bases, and 15 bases separated the two germline ends. CDR3 length: 14 residues. CDR1 is SQVTM, CDR2 ANQGSEA, per germline. During its preparation, the TCRbeta library received unique molecular identifiers. TCRdb independently ran MiXCR on the PCR reads; one entry per CDR3 protein. There are more than 100,000 distinct CDR3 sequences in the sample; roughly 23% occur only once, and under 12% lies in the top ten. The clonotype was recovered from a male patient between 2 and 10 years old who had a stem cell transplant for chronic granulomatous disease, so the T cells may come from the graft donor. The chain is built from TRBV29-1 and TRBJ2-3; the D gene is possibly TRBD2 (6 bases). Sequencing was performed on PBMCs, mostly from graft donor cells, taken 180 days after TCRalphabeta/CD19-depleted stem cell transplant. The CDR3 bases are TGCAGCGTTGAACCCGGGAGCCTCGGGGATACGCAGTATTTT. Translated, it gives CSVEPGSLGDTQYF.